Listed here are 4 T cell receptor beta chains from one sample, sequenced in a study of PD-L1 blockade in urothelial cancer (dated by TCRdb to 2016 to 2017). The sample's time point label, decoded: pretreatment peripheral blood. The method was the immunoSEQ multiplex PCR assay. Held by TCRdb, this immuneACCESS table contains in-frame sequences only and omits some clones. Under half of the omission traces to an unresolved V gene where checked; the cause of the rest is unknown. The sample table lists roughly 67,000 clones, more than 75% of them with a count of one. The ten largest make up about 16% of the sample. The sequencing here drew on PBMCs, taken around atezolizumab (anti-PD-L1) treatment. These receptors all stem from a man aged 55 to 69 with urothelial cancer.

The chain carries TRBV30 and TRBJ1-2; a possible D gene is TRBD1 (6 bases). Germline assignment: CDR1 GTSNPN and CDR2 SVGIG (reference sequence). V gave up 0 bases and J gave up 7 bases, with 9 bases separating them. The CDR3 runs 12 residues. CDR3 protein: CAWSVGGLGYTF. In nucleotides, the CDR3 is TGTGCCTGGAGTGTAGGGGGTCTTGGCTACACCTTC.

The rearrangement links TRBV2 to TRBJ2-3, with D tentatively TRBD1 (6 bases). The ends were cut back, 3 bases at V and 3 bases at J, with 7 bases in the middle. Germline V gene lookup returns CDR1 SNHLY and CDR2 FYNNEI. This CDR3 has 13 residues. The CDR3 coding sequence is TGTGCCAGCAGTGATACAGGGACAGATACGCAGTATTTT. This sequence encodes CASSDTGTDTQYF.

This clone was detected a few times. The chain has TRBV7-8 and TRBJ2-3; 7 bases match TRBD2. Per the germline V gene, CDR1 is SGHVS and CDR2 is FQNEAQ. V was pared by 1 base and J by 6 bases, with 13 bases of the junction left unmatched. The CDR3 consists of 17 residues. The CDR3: CASSLEDWTSGMDTQYF. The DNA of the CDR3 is TGTGCCAGCAGCTTAGAGGACTGGACTAGTGGAATGGATACGCAGTATTTT.

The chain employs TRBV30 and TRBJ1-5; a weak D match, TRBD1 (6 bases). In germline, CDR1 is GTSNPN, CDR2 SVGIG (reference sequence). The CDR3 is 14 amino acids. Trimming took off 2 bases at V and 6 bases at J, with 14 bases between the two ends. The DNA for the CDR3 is TGTGCCTGGAGTTCAGGGGTGTTCGGTCAGCCCCAGCATTTT. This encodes CAWSSGVFGQPQHF.